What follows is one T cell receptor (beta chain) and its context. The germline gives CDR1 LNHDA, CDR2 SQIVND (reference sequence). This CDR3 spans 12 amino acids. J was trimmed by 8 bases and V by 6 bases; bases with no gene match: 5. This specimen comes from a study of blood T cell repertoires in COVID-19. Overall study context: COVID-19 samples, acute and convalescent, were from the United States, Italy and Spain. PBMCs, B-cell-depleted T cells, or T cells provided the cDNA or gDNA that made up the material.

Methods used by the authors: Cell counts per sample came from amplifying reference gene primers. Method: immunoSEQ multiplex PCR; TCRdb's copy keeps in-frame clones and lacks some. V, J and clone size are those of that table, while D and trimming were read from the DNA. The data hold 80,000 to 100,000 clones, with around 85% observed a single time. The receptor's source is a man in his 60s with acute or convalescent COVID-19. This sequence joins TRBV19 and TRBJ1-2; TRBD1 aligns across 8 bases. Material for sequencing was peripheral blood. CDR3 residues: CASRQTGDGYTF. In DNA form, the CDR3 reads TGTGCCAGTAGGCAGACAGGGGACGGCTACACCTTC.